This T cell receptor (beta chain) was profiled in a study of beta chain features in type 1 diabetes (dated by TCRdb to the late 2010s). Regarding the research as a whole: Patients and healthy donors did not differ in mean age, gender distribution, total cell number or subset yield. Regulatory and stem cell-like memory subsets were obtained from only 8 patients and about 8 healthy donors, while naive and central memory subsets were obtained from all 28 donors. Across all samples, around 100 million sorted cells were examined, and cell number per subset correlated strongly with RNA yield. In the study, TCRB repertoires of sorted circulating CD4+ T cell subsets from recently diagnosed type 1 diabetes patients were compared with those of matched healthy donors.

This clone has more than one count but fewer than ten. This receptor's antigen is unknown. Base qualities are missing; no much larger clone stands one base away. Ends trimmed: V by 1 base, J by 7 bases; bases unmatched to a gene: 3. The germline V gene provides CDR1 SGHTA and CDR2 FQGNSA. The CDR3 runs 14 amino acids, cysteine and phenylalanine included. Kept here is only the CDR3 DNA, which spans 42 bases and is read in frame from base 1. A single peripheral blood draw of around 0.11 L on average was collected from each donor into heparinised tubes. Using a panel that included CD45RO, CCR7, CD25, CD127, CD95 and CD27, naive, central memory, regulatory and stem cell-like memory CD4+ T cells were sorted on a BD FACSAria II. All sorted populations exceeded 95% purity. PBMCs were isolated immediately by Lymphoprep density gradient centrifugation and stained directly without culture. So that batch effects would be minimized, each experiment stained and sorted samples in pairs, pairing one healthy donor with one patient.

The investigation overall reported the following: Patients with type 1 diabetes made fewer insertions and deleted more nucleotides at VDJ recombination sites, implying thymic rearrangement abnormalities. A moderate but significant shortening of TCRB CDR3 length was observed in type 1 diabetes patients in all four CD4+ subsets. Only small numbers of individuals were included in the HLA sub-analyses, which left unresolved whether HLA type had any influence on TCRB rearrangement. Naive, central memory and regulatory TCRB repertoires appeared to be more alike among patients than among healthy donors. Sequencing cDNA rather than genomic DNA could over-represent highly expressing activated cells, although activation and CD3 levels did not differ between groups. PCR might favor shorter templates, but patient and control samples were amplified and corrected together, so any skew would affect both groups equally.

The High Capacity cDNA Reverse Transcription Kit was used to reverse transcribe all of the isolated RNA, meaning that expressed TCRB transcripts were what got sequenced. Deep immunoSEQ sequencing was performed on naive, central memory and regulatory T cell samples, with an average of around 3.5 million total reads per sample. Sorted cells were lysed in RLT buffer, and RNA was extracted using DNase-treated RNeasy Micro or Mini kits according to cell number. Each cell subset was processed separately to prevent cross-contamination, with patient and healthy donor samples processed together. The immunoSEQ multiplex PCR was used to amplify TCRB sequences from cDNA, yielding 87-bp fragments that span the CDR3 region. Amplicons were sequenced on the Illumina HiSeq platform. Per the original workflow: PCR bias was computationally corrected using synthetic template baselines, reads within Hamming distance 2 were collapsed, and singletons that could not be merged were discarded. Reads were aligned against IMGT so that V, D and J genes, CDR3 length and insertions or deletions at six rearrangement sites could be assigned. Within each subset, clonotype counts were normalized to sorted cell number, after which true diversity and Gini coefficients were computed with the tcR R package. Repertoire sharing was quantified using the overlap coefficient calculated on TCRB nucleotide sequences. Held by TCRdb, this immuneACCESS table contains in-frame sequences only and omits some clones. Under half of the omission traces to an unresolved V gene where checked; the cause of the rest is unknown. The D gene and trimming were derived from the DNA, and the V and J assignments and clone size from that table. This sample comprises some 350,000 clones, about 10% of them detected only once. Over 0.45% of the sample is held by the ten biggest clonotypes.

The chain is made from TRBV7-2 and TRBJ2-5; a stretch of 10 junction bases matches TRBD1. Material: central memory CD4+ T cells from blood. The clonotype originates from a young man with type 1 diabetes. The CDR3 region has the sequence CASSLEGQGGTQYF. The nucleotide sequence is TGTGCCAGCAGCTTAGAAGGACAGGGGGGGACCCAGTACTTC.